Listed here is a single T cell receptor beta chain. This sample was included in a study of naive and memory T cell subsets. The beta constant-region primer was an equimolar mix of two oligonucleotides covering TRBC1 and TRBC2. Each CDR3 protein is one row after TCRdb ran MiXCR on the UMI-ligation and nested PCR reads. The sample contains tens of thousands of distinct CDR3 sequences, about 14% of which appear only once. The source is a human donor in good health. The sample consisted of effector memory CD4+ T cells from blood. Subset described: effector memory, CD45RA- CD27-.

The CDR3 coding sequence is TGTGCCAGCAGTGAATCACAGGAAGCTTTCTTT. Amino acids: CASSESQEAFF. The V and J genes are TRBV6-1 and TRBJ1-1; D not certain. The V and J ends lost 2 bases and 8 bases respectively, with 6 bases between them. The CDR3 totals 11 residues. Per germline, CDR1 MNHNS and CDR2 SASEGT.